This T cell receptor beta chain derives from a study of blood T cell repertoires in COVID-19. CDR3 length equals 12 residues. Germline CDR1 and CDR2: SGHRS and YFSETQ. There are a few counts of this clone. One end of the junction is discordant with germline, which a read error may explain. Generated by immunoSEQ multiplex PCR, the TCRdb table keeps only in-frame clones and is missing some. The table includes tens of thousands of clones, almost 85% detected once. The sample taken for sequencing was peripheral blood. The source is a man in his fifties or sixties with active or convalescent COVID-19. The J gene is TRBJ2-3, the V gene TRBV5-1; D possibly corresponds to TRBD2 (5 bases). CDR3 DNA sequence: TGCGCCAGCAGCTTGGAGGGAGAAGGCGGTACATTT. The encoded protein is CASSLEGEGGTF.